This TCR beta chain is drawn from a study of T cell clonotyping in hematopoietic cell transplantation. Study-level points and caveats: Cells were unsorted, so CD4 and CD8 contributions were not separated.

Time point noted: recipient sample about 28 days before transplant, after cytoreduction. V was cut by 6 bases and J by 6 bases, with 8 bases left in between. CDR1 is SNHLY, CDR2 FYNNEI, per germline. The CDR3 is 12 amino acids. This table comes from immunoSEQ multiplex PCR, and its TCRdb copy is limited to in-frame clones, with some not included. Of 65,000 to 80,000 clones listed, less than 96% were seen once; the top ten hold around 1.7%. This clone appeared once. The target antigen is unknown. The clonotype originates from a woman between 45 and 60 years old with acute myeloid leukemia. Some clones in this sample may be carry-over from other donors' samples. Specimen: peripheral blood mononuclear cells, collected before stem cell transplant. This chain connects TRBV2 to TRBJ1-4, with D perhaps TRBD1 (6 bases). The CDR3 bases are TGTGCCAGCAGCGGACAGCATGAAAAACTGTTTTTT. It translates to CASSGQHEKLFF.